The entry below gives a single TCR beta chain sequence along with its context. The data originate from a study of shared clonotypes between healthy human individuals. The CDR3 totals 15 residues. The V gene's germline CDR1 is GTSNPN and CDR2 SVGIG (reference sequence). V shed 3 bases, J shed 4 bases, and the junction held 8 bases outside the gene matches. Libraries were prepared by immunoSEQ multiplex PCR; TCRdb keeps only in-frame clonotypes and omits some of them. This table has about 2 million clones, over 85% appearing once. The origin of this receptor is a man between 18 and 29 years old in good health. The sequencing sample was made of naive CD4+ T cells sorted from blood. Subset in this sample: CD45RA+ positively selected. V gene TRBV30 combines with J gene TRBJ2-3; 9 positions agree with TRBD1. CDR3: CAWRGTGTGPDTQYF. CDR3 sequence (DNA): TGTGCCTGGAGGGGCACCGGGACAGGGCCAGATACGCAGTATTTT.